The entry that follows covers one T cell receptor beta chain sequence. Between the trimmed V and J ends, which lost 3 bases and 8 bases, there was a span of 20 bases. Per the germline V gene, CDR1 is ENHRY and CDR2 is SYGVKD. CDR3 length: 16 amino acids. These data come from a study of T cell repertoires in cytomegalovirus infection. In TCRdb, the reads were re-called with MiXCR into one record per CDR3 protein. The sample has about 190,000 distinct CDR3 sequences; over 25% are singletons. V gene TRBV10-3 combines with J gene TRBJ1-3; D is possibly TRBD1 (5 bases). The receptor was isolated from a human donor in good health (CMV status not recorded). Some clones in this sample may be carry-over from other donors' samples. Sequencing was done on a sample of PBMCs. This CDR3 is CAISDLSAGKSDTIYF. CDR3 DNA sequence: TGTGCCATCAGTGATTTATCGGCAGGGAAGAGTGACACCATATATTTT.